This TCR beta chain is drawn from a study of blood T cell repertoires in COVID-19. Methods used by the authors: Amplification with reference gene primers provided the estimates of nucleated cell counts. Repertoires were generated with immunoSEQ multiplex PCR, while TCRdb's copy carries only in-frame clones and drops some. V, J and clone size are taken as reported in that table, and D and trimming were inferred from the DNA itself. The sample has more than 70,000 clones, 86% seen once. V lost 5 bases and J lost 8; bases outside the gene matches: 9. Germline V gene lookup returns CDR1 MNHEY and CDR2 SMNVEV (reference sequence). This CDR3 spans 15 amino acids.

J is TRBJ1-4 and V is TRBV27; 9 nucleotides line up with TRBD1. Sequencing was performed on peripheral blood. The clonotype comes from a woman aged 80 or older in a cohort sampled during active or convalescent COVID-19. The CDR3: CASSNLGQGSEKLFF. The CDR3 bases are TGTGCCAGCAGTAACCTGGGACAGGGCAGCGAAAAACTGTTTTTT.